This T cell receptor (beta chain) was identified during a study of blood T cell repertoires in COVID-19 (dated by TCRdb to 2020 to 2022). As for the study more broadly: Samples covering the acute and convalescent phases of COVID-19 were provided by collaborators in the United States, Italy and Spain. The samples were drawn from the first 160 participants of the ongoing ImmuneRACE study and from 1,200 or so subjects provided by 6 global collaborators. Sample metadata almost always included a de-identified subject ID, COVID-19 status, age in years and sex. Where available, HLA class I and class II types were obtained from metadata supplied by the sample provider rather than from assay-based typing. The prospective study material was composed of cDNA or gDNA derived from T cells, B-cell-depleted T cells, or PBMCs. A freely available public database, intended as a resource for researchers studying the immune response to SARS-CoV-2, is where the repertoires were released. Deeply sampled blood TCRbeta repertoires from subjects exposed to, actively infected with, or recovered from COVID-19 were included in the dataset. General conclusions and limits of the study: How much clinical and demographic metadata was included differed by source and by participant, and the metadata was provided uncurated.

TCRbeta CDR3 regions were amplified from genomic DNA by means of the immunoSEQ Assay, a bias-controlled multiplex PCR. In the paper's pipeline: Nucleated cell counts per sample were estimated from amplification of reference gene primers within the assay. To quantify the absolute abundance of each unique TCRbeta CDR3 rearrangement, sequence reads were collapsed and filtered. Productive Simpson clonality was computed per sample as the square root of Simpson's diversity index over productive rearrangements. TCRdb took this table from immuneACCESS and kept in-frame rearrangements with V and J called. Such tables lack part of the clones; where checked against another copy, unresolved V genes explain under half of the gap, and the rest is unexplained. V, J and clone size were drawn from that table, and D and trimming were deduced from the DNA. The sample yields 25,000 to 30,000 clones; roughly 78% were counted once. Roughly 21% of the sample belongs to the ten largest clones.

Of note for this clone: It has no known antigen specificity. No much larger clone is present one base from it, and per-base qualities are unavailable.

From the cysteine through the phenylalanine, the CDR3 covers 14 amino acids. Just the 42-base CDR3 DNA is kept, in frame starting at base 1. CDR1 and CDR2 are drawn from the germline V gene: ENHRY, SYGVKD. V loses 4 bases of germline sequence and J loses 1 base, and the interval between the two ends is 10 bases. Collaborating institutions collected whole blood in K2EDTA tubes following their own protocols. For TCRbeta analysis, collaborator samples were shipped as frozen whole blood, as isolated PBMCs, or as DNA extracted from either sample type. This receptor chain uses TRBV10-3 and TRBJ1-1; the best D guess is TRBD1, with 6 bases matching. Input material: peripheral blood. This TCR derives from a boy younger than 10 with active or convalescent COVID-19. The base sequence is TGTGCCATCAGTGCCAGGGGTCGGAACACTGAAGCTTTCTTT. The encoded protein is CAISARGRNTEAFF.